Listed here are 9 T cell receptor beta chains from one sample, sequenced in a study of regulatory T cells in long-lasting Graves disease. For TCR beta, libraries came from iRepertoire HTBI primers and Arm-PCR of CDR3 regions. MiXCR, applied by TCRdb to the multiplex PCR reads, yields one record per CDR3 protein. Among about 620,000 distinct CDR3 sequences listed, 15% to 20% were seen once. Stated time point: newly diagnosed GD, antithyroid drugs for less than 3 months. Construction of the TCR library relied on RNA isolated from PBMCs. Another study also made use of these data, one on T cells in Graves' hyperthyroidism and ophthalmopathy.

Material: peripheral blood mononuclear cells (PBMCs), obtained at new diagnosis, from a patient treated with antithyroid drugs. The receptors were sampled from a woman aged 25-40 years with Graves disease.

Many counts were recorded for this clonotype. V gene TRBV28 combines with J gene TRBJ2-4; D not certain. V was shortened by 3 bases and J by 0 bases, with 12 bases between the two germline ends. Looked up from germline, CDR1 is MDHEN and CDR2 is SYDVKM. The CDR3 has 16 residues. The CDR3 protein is CASSLSVPIAKNIQYF. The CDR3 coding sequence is TGTGCCAGCAGTTTGTCCGTCCCTATAGCCAAAAACATTCAGTACTTC.

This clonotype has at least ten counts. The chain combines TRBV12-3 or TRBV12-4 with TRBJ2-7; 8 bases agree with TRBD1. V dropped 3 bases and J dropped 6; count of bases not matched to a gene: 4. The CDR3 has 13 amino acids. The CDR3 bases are TGTGCCAGCAGTTTGCAGGGGGCGGGCGAGCAGTACTTC. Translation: CASSLQGAGEQYF.

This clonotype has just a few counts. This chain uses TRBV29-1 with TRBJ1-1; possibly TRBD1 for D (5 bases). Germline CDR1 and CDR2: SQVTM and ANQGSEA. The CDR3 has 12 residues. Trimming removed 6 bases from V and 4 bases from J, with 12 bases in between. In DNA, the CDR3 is TGCAGCGTGTGGCAGGGAGGCACTGAAGCTTTCTTT. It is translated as CSVWQGGTEAFF.

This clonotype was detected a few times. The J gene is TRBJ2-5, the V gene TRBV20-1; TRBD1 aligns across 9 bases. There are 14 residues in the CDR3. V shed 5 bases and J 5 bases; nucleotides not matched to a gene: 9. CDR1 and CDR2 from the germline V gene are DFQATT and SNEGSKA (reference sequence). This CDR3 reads CSAPIQGASETQYF. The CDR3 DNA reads TGCAGTGCTCCCATACAGGGGGCATCGGAGACCCAGTACTTC.

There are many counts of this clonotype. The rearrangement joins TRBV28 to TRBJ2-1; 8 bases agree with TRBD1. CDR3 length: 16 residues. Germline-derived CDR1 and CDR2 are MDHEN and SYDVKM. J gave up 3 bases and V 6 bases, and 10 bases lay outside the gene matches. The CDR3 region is CASSLTQGVLYNEQFF. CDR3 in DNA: TGTGCCAGCAGCCTAACACAGGGGGTGCTCTACAATGAGCAGTTCTTC.

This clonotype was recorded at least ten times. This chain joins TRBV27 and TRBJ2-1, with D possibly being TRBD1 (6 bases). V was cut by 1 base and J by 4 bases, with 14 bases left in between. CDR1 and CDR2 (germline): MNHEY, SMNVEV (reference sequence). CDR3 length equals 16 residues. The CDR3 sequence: CASSLWETGGYNEQFF. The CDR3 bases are TGTGCCAGCAGTTTATGGGAGACAGGTGGATACAATGAGCAGTTCTTC.

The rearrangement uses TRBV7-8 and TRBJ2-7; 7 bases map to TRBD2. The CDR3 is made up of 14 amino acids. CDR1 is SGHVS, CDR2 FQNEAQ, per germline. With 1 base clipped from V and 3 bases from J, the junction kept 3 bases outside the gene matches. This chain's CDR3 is CASSLDAGDYEQYF. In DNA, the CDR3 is TGTGCCAGCAGCTTAGACGCGGGAGACTACGAGCAGTACTTC.

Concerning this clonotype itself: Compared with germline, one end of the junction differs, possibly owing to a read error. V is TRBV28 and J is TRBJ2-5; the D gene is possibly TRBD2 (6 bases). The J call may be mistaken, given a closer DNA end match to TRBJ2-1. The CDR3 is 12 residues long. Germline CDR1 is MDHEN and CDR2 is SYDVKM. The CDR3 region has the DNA TGTGCCGGCAGCCTAGGGAGGAATGAGCAGTTCTTC. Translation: CAGSLGRNEQFF.

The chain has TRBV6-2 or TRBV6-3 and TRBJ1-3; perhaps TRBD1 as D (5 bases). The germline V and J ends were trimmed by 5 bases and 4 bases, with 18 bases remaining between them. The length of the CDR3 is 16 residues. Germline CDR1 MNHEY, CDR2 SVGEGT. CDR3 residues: CASSEALGAVGNTIYF. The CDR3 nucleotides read TGTGCCAGCAGTGAAGCGTTAGGGGCGGTGGGAAACACCATATATTTT.